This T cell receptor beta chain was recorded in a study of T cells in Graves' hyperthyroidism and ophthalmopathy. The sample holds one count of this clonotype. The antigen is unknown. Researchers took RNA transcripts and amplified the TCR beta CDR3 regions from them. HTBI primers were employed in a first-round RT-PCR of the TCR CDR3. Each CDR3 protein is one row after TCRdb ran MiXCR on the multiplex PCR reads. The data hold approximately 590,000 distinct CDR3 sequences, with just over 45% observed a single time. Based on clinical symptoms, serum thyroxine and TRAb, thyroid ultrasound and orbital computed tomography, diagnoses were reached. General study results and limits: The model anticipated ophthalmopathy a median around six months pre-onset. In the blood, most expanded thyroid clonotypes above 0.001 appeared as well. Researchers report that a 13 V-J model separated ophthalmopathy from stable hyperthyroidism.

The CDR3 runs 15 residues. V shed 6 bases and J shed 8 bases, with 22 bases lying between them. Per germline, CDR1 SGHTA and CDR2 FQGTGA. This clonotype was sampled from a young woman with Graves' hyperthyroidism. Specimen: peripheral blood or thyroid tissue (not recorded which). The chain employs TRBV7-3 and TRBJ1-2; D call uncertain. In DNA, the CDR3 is TGTGCCAGCAGGAAACTGATCCGGGCCAATTACGGCTACACCTTC. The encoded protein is CASRKLIRANYGYTF.